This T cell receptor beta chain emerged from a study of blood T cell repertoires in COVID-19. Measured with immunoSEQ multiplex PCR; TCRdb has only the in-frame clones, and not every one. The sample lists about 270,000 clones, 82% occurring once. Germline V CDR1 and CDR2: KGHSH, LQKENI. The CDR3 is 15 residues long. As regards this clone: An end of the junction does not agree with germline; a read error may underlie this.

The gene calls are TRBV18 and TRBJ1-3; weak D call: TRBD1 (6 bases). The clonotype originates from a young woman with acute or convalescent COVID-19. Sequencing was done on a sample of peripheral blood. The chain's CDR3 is CVSSRGGYSGNTIYF. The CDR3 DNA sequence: TGTGTCAGCTCGCGAGGGGGATACTCTGGAAACACCATATATTTT.